Presented here are 15 T cell receptor beta chains from one specimen sequenced in a study of metastatic and nonmetastatic thyroid tumors. MiXCR reprocessed the PCR reads for TCRdb. Counted here are more than 65,000 clones, more than 13% occurring once; the ten biggest clones make up 5% to 8%. None of the patients had undergone any treatment ahead of thyroid surgery. Sequencing was carried out using blood. These receptors originate from a male donor with papillary thyroid cancer or a benign thyroid nodule (not recorded which). Some clones in this sample may be carry-over from other donors' samples.

This clone was picked up many times. V and J are TRBV7-9 and TRBJ2-1; D ambiguous. Trimming left V 5 bases short and J 8 bases short, with 7 bases between. The CDR3 extends over 11 amino acids. Per germline, CDR1 SEHNR and CDR2 FQNEAQ (reference sequence). DNA for the CDR3: TGTGCCAGCAGCCCCCAGGATGAGCAGTTCTTC. Protein sequence: CASSPQDEQFF. The complete variable domain, with remaining parts taken from reference TRBV7-9 and TRBJ2-1, reads DTGVSQNPRHKITKRGQNVTFRCDPISEHNRLYWYRQTLGQGPEFLTYFQNEAQLEKSRLLSDRFSAERPKGSFSTLEIQRTEQGDSAMYLCASSPQDEQFFGPGTRLTVL.

The chain uses TRBV10-2 and TRBJ2-2; possible D gene TRBD2, 6 bases. The V end was cut by 11 bases, the J end by 3 bases, with 22 bases between. Germline lookup yields CDR1 WSHSY and CDR2 SAAADI. This CDR3 is built from 16 residues. The CDR3 nucleotides are TGCGCCGACCAAGGGAGAGGGAGGTCGGACACCGGGGAGCTGTTTTTT. It is translated as CADQGRGRSDTGELFF.

This clone was counted only a few times. Other DNA sequences of this sample code for an identical CDR3. This chain connects TRBV9 to TRBJ2-6; possible D gene TRBD2, 6 bases. The CDR3 covers 17 residues. V was cut by 5 bases and J by 2 bases, with 17 bases left in between. The germline V gene encodes CDR1 SGDLS and CDR2 YYNGEE. CDR3 nucleotides: TGTGCCAGCAGTCATAGCGGCGGCTATGCTGGGGCCAACGTCCTGACTTTC. Translated: CASSHSGGYAGANVLTF.

This clone was seen repeatedly, ten times or more. This rearrangement joins TRBV2 to TRBJ1-3; D perhaps matches TRBD1 (6 bases). The CDR3 has 14 amino acids. V dropped 5 bases and J dropped 5 bases, with 13 bases sitting between them. The germline CDR1 and CDR2 sequences are SNHLY and FYNNEI. The CDR3 nucleotides read TGTGCCAGCAGTTTGACAGGCTCACGAAACACCATATATTTT. It is translated as CASSLTGSRNTIYF.

This clone was counted ten times or more. This chain's CDR3 is CASMGTLITDTQYF. CDR3 bases: TGTGCCAGCATGGGTACACTTATCACAGATACGCAGTATTTT. The chain couples TRBV13 to TRBJ2-3; the D is unclear. This CDR3 has 14 residues. V dropped 7 bases and J dropped 2 bases, with 13 bases sitting between them. Germline V gene data show CDR1 as PRHDT and CDR2 as FYEKMQ (reference sequence).

The sample holds many counts of this clone. This rearrangement joins TRBV6-2 or TRBV6-3 to TRBJ2-5; 7 nucleotides line up with TRBD1. Germline lookup yields CDR1 MNHEY and CDR2 SVGEGT. V trimming: 10 bases; J trimming: 1 base; junction bases outside the gene matches: 9. The CDR3 consists of 14 residues. CDR3 in amino acids: CATTGYGFQETQYF. CDR3 nucleotides: TGTGCCACGACAGGGTATGGGTTCCAAGAGACCCAGTACTTC.

The rearrangement links TRBV3-1 to TRBJ2-2; TRBD2 aligns across 10 bases. The V gene's germline CDR1 is LGHDT and CDR2 YNNKEL (reference sequence). This CDR3 comprises 17 residues. Trimming took 1 base from V and 1 from J; bases not matched to a gene: 3. CDR3 protein: CASSQAASGRNTGELFF. DNA for the CDR3: TGTGCCAGCAGCCAAGCCGCTAGCGGGAGGAACACCGGGGAGCTGTTTTTT.

The V call is TRBV20-1, the J call TRBJ1-4; 7 bases agree with TRBD1. The germline V gene encodes CDR1 DFQATT and CDR2 SNEGSKA (reference sequence). Unmatched junction bases numbered 8, after V lost 5 bases and J lost 5 bases. This CDR3 has 14 amino acids. In DNA form, the CDR3 reads TGCAGTGCTCTAAGGGGGACAGTAAATGAAAAACTGTTTTTT. Its translation is CSALRGTVNEKLFF.

This clone has at least ten counts. This may stem from a read error, because a much larger clone lies one nucleotide away. The same CDR3 is also encoded by other DNA sequences in this sample. V is TRBV6-1 and J is TRBJ1-1; a possible D gene is TRBD1 (6 bases). The germline gives CDR1 MNHNS, CDR2 SASEGT. The CDR3 is 12 residues long. CDR3 nucleotides: TGTGCCAGCAACAGGGCGAACACTGAGGCTTTCTTT. It codes for CASNRANTEAFF.

Ten or more counts support this clone. V usage is TRBV2 and J usage is TRBJ1-3; D gene unclear. The CDR3 runs 15 residues. Germline loops: CDR1 SNHLY, CDR2 FYNNEI. The V end was cut by 0 bases, the J end by 0 bases, with 6 bases between. CDR3 in amino acids: CASSEAGNSGNTIYF. The CDR3, as DNA: TGTGCCAGCAGTGAAGCGGGCAACTCTGGAAACACCATATATTTT.

At least ten counts were recorded for this clone. The chain employs TRBV9 and TRBJ2-1; D remains unclear. The CDR3 spans 14 residues. Trimming removed 2 bases at V and 0 bases at J, with 6 bases between. Germline assignment: CDR1 SGDLS and CDR2 YYNGEE. The CDR3 is CASSVSDSYNEQFF. DNA for the CDR3: TGTGCCAGCAGCGTGAGCGACTCCTACAATGAGCAGTTCTTC.

This clone was detected many times. This chain uses TRBV20-1 with TRBJ2-1; TRBD1 or TRBD2 may be the D gene (7 bases each). Germline CDR1 DFQATT, CDR2 SNEGSKA (reference sequence). V lost 2 bases and J lost 8, with 16 bases in between. There are 14 residues in the CDR3. CDR3: CSARLPSGTDEQFF. The CDR3 DNA is TGCAGTGCTAGACTGCCCAGCGGGACAGATGAGCAGTTCTTC.

There are many counts of this clone. The chain carries TRBV10-1 and TRBJ2-3; D is unclear. V was shortened by 0 bases and J by 3 bases, with 1 base between the two germline ends. The germline V gene encodes CDR1 WNHNN and CDR2 SYGVQD (reference sequence). The CDR3 has 12 residues. CDR3 coding DNA: TGCGCCAGCAGTGAGTCAACAGATACGCAGTATTTT. Its protein product is CASSESTDTQYF.

This clone was recorded at least ten times. The genes are TRBV11-2 and TRBJ2-7; no firm D call. Per the germline V gene, CDR1 is SGHAT and CDR2 is FQNNGV. The CDR3 is 11 residues long. The ends were cut back, 3 bases at V and 5 bases at J, with 5 bases in the middle. The CDR3 loop is CASSFLDEQYF. CDR3 bases: TGTGCCAGCAGCTTTTTGGACGAGCAGTACTTC.

This rearrangement joins TRBV20-1 to TRBJ1-2, with 9 positions matching TRBD1. The J segment lost 4 bases and the V segment lost 7 bases, leaving 22 bases of the junction unmatched. This CDR3 region has 18 residues. The germline gives CDR1 DFQATT, CDR2 SNEGSKA (reference sequence). In DNA, the CDR3 is TGCAGTGGCTACACTGACGATACAGGGGGCGCAATAGGCTATGGCTACACCTTC. This encodes CSGYTDDTGGAIGYGYTF.